The clone carrying this T cell receptor (beta chain) was observed a single time. The sample originates from a study of blood T cell repertoires in COVID-19. The CDR3 is 14 amino acids. V was pared by 8 bases and J by 7 bases, with 20 bases between. From germline, CDR1 is MNHEY and CDR2 SVGAGI. The table came from immunoSEQ multiplex PCR; TCRdb's copy has only in-frame clones and leaves some out. The sample lists almost 65,000 clones; approximately 90% were seen once. The TCR was taken from a woman aged 40 to 55 who had recovered from COVID-19. The specimen was PBMCs or T cells enriched from blood (not recorded which). The chain uses TRBV6-5 and TRBJ1-1, with a possible D match to TRBD1 (5 bases). CDR3 protein: CASDIMGGYIEAFF. In DNA form, the CDR3 reads TGTGCCAGCGACATAATGGGGGGATATATTGAAGCTTTCTTT.